This T cell receptor (beta chain) was sequenced for a study of beta chain features in type 1 diabetes. Overall study: Sorted cells examined across all samples numbered about 110,000,000. Study findings and constraints: Patients with Type 1 diabetes showed moderately but significantly shorter TCRB CDR3s in all four CD4+ subsets.

Reverse transcription of all isolated RNA meant that expressed TCRB transcripts were sequenced. The protocol was immunoSEQ multiplex PCR, while the TCRdb copy is restricted to in-frame clones and leaves out a portion. This table has approximately 250,000 clones, 16% appearing once. Trimming removed 4 bases from V and 6 bases from J; junction bases left unmatched: 12. The CDR3 extends over 15 amino acids. CDR1 is SQVTM, CDR2 ANQGSEA, per germline. About this clone itself: Its matching antigen is unknown.

Source material: naive CD4+ T cells from blood. The receptor's source is a young man with type 1 diabetes. The rearrangement links TRBV29-1 to TRBJ2-1; 7 positions match TRBD1. CDR3 region: CSVVKYRGPSNEQFF. CDR3 nucleotides: TGCAGCGTTGTAAAGTATAGGGGGCCAAGCAATGAGCAGTTCTTC.